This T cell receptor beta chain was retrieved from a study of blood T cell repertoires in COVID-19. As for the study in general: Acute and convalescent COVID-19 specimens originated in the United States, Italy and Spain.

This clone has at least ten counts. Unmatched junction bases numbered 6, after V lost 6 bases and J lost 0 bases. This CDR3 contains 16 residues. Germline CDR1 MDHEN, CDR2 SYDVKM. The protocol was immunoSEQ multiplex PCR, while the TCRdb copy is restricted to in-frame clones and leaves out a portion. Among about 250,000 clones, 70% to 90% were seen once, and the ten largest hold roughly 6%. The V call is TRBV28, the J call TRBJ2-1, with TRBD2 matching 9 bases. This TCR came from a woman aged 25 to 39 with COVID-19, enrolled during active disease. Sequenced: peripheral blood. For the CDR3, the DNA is TGTGCCAGCAGGCGGGGTAGCGGGAGCTCCTACAATGAGCAGTTCTTC. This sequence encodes CASRRGSGSSYNEQFF.